The clone carrying this TCR beta chain was seen a handful of times. What it binds is unknown. The sample comes from a study of T cell responses to AZD1222 COVID-19 vaccine. The overall study: The study pooled second doses at about 4 or about 12 weeks.

The CDR3 extends over 14 amino acids. Germline values: CDR1 SGHNT, CDR2 YYREEE (reference sequence). V lost 0 bases and J lost 2, with 8 bases in between. Study conclusions and caveats: As reported, nearly half of all spike-specific TCRs target variant regions that are unmutated. Scientists sampled the repertoires only once the peak T cell response had passed. After two AZD1222 doses, spike-specific TCR breadth and depth rose versus day 0.

Libraries were prepared by immunoSEQ multiplex PCR; TCRdb keeps only in-frame clonotypes and omits some of them. The table shows approximately 110,000 clones, with nearly 90% occurring only once. V usage is TRBV5-4 and J usage is TRBJ1-2, with D perhaps TRBD1 (5 bases). This receptor was obtained from an adult in good health. Sample: peripheral blood, taken on day 0 of AZD1222 vaccination. CDR3 residues: CASSLDGANYGYTF. DNA of the CDR3: TGTGCCAGCAGCTTGGACGGGGCGAACTATGGCTACACCTTC. Supplemented by reference TRBV5-4 and TRBJ1-2, the full variable domain reads ETGVTQSPTHLIKTRGQQVTLRCSSQSGHNTVSWYQQALGQGPQFIFQYYREEENGRGNFPPRFSGLQFPNYSSELNVNALELDDSALYLCASSLDGANYGYTFGSGTRLTVV.